This entry concerns a single T cell receptor (beta chain). Its antigen specificity is not known. Base qualities are not provided; no much larger clone lies one nucleotide away. These data belong to a study of blood T cell repertoires in COVID-19 (dated by TCRdb to 2019 to 2021). As for the study more broadly: Samples covering the acute and convalescent phases of COVID-19 were provided by collaborators in the United States, Italy and Spain. The material from the prospective study consisted of cDNA or gDNA derived from T cells, B-cell-depleted T cells, or PBMCs. The sample metadata nearly always contained a de-identified subject ID, COVID-19 status, age in years and sex. Where available, HLA class I and class II types were obtained from metadata supplied by the sample provider rather than from assay-based typing. Subjects who had been exposed to COVID-19, were actively infected with it, or had recovered from it provided the deeply sampled blood TCRbeta repertoires that made up the dataset. The samples were drawn from the first 160 participants of the ongoing ImmuneRACE study and from about 1,200 subjects provided by 6 global collaborators. A freely available public database, intended as a resource for researchers studying the immune response to SARS-CoV-2, is where the repertoires were released.

Each collaborating institution followed its own protocols to collect whole blood in K2EDTA tubes. Collaborator samples were shipped for TCRbeta analysis as frozen whole blood, isolated PBMCs, or DNA extracted from either sample type. Study-wide conclusions, independent of this receptor: How much clinical and demographic metadata was included differed by source and by participant, and the metadata was provided uncurated.

Including cysteine and phenylalanine, the CDR3 has 16 amino acids. The read is trimmed to its CDR3 DNA, 48 bases read in frame from base 1. The germline V gene (reference sequence) provides CDR1 LNHDA and CDR2 SQIVND. V is cut back by 3 bases and J by 5 bases, with 6 bases in the junction unmatched. TCRbeta CDR3 regions were amplified from genomic DNA by means of the immunoSEQ Assay, a bias-controlled multiplex PCR. Per the authors' processing: The number of nucleated cells in each sample was estimated by amplification of reference gene primers within the assay. To quantify the absolute abundance of each unique TCRbeta CDR3 rearrangement, sequence reads were collapsed and filtered. Productive Simpson clonality was computed per sample as the square root of Simpson's diversity index over productive rearrangements. This immuneACCESS table, as held by TCRdb, lists in-frame sequences with V and J called but not all clones. Of the missing ones, under half trace to an unresolved V gene in checked studies; the others have no known cause. V and J calls plus clone size are reproduced from that table; the DNA served to infer D and trimming. Counted in this sample were 150,000 to 200,000 clones; over 70% of them appeared once. The top ten clonotypes cover around 15% of the sample.

This chain joins TRBV19 to TRBJ2-1; 11 nucleotides in the junction match TRBD2. The material sequenced was peripheral blood. The source of this sequence is a man aged 60 to 69 with active or convalescent COVID-19. The encoded CDR3 is CASSMSSGRFNNEQFF. The sequenced DNA is TGTGCCAGTAGTATGTCTAGCGGGAGGTTTAACAATGAGCAGTTCTTC.